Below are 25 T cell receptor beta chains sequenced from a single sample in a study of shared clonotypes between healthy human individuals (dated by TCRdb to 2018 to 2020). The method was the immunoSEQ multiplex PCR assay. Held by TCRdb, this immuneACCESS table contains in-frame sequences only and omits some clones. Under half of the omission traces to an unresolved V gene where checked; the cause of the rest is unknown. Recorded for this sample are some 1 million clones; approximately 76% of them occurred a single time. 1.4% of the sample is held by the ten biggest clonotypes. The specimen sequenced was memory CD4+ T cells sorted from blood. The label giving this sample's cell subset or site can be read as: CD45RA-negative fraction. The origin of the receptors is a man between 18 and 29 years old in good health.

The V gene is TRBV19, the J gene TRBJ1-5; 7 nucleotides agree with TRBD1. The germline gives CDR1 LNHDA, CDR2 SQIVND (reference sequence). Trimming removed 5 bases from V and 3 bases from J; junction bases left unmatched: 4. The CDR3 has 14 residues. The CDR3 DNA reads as TGTGCCAGTAGTGCGGGACAGTTCAATCAGCCCCAGCATTTT. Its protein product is CASSAGQFNQPQHF.

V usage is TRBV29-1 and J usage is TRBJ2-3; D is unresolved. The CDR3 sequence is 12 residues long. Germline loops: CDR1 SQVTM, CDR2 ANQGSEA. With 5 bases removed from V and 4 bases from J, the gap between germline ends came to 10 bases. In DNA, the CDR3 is TGCAGCGTTCAGTACCGTCCAGATACGCAGTATTTT. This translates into CSVQYRPDTQYF.

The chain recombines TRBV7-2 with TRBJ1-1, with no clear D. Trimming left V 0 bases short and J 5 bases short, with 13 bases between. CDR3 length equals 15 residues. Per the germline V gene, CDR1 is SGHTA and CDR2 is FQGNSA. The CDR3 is CASSLATGIETEAFF. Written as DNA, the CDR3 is TGTGCCAGCAGCTTAGCGACCGGGATCGAGACTGAAGCTTTCTTT.

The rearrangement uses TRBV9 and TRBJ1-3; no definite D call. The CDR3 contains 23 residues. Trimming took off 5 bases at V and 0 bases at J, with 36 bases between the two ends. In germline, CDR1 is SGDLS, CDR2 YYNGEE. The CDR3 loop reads CASRGSRLRCAPQSIHSGNTIYF. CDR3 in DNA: TGTGCCAGCAGAGGCTCGAGACTGAGGTGTGCCCCTCAATCGATACACTCTGGAAACACCATATATTTT.

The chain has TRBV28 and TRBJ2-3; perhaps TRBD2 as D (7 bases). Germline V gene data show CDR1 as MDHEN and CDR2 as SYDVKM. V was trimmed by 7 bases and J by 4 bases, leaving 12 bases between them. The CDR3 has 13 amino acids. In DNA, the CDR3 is TGTGCCAGCATGGGGGGGGGCCCAGATACGCAGTATTTT. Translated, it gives CASMGGGPDTQYF. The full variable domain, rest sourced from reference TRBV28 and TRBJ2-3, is DVKVTQSSRYLVKRTGEKVFLECVQDMDHENMFWYRQDPGLGLRLIYFSYDVKMKEKGDIPEGYSVSREKKERFSLILESASTNQTSMYLCASMGGGPDTQYFGPGTRLTVL.

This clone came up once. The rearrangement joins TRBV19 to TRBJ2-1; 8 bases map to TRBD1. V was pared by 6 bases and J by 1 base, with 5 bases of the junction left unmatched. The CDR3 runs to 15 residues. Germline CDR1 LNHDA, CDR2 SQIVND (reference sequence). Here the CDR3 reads CASSQGAGSYNEQFF. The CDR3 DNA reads TGTGCCAGTAGCCAGGGGGCTGGGTCCTACAATGAGCAGTTCTTC.

CDR3: CASRKGGPLSGNTIYF. In DNA form, the CDR3 reads TGTGCCAGCAGGAAAGGGGGGCCACTCTCTGGAAACACCATATATTTT. The J gene is TRBJ1-3, the V gene TRBV9, with D possibly being TRBD1 (6 bases). This CDR3 contains 16 residues. Germline loops: CDR1 SGDLS, CDR2 YYNGEE. Trimming cost V 5 bases and J 0 bases, with 15 bases left between them.

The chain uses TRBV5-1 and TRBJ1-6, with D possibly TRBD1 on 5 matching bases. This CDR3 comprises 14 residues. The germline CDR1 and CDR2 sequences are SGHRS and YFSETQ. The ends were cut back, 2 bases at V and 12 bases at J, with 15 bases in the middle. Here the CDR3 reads CASSLEVRGGPLHF. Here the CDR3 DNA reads TGCGCCAGCAGCTTAGAAGTCCGGGGGGGACCCCTCCACTTT.

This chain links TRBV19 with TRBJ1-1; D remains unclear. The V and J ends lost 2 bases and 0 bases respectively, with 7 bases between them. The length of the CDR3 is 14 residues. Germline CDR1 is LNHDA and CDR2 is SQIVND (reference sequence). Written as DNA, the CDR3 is TGTGCCAGTAGTATAAAAGAGATGAACACTGAAGCTTTCTTT. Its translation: CASSIKEMNTEAFF.

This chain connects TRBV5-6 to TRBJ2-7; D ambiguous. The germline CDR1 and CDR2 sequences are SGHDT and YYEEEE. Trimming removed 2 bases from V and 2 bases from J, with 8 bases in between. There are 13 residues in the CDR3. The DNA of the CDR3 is TGTGCCAGCAGCTTCTTCTGGACCTACGAGCAGTACTTC. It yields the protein CASSFFWTYEQYF.

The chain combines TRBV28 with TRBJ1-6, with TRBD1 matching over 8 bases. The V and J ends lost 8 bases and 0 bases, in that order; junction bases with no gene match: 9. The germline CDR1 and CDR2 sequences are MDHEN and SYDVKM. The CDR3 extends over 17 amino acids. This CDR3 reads CASGTGDLSSYNSPLHF. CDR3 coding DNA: TGTGCCAGCGGGACAGGAGACCTTAGCTCCTATAATTCACCCCTCCACTTT. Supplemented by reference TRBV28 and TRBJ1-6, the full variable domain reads DVKVTQSSRYLVKRTGEKVFLECVQDMDHENMFWYRQDPGLGLRLIYFSYDVKMKEKGDIPEGYSVSREKKERFSLILESASTNQTSMYLCASGTGDLSSYNSPLHFGNGTRLTVT.

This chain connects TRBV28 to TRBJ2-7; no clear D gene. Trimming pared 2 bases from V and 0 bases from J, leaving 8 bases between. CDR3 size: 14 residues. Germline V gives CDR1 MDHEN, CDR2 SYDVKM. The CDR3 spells CASSLGPNSYEQYF. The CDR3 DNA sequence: TGTGCCAGCAGTTTAGGCCCGAACTCCTACGAGCAGTACTTC.

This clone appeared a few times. As DNA, the CDR3 is TGTGCCAGCAGCTCGGACAGGGGCAATCAGCCCCAGCATTTT. Protein sequence: CASSSDRGNQPQHF. The rearrangement joins TRBV5-4 to TRBJ1-5, with 8 bases lining up with TRBD1. The CDR3 contains 14 residues. The germline gives CDR1 SGHNT, CDR2 YYREEE (reference sequence). J lost 2 bases, V lost 3 bases, and 1 base had no gene match. The full variable domain, completed using reference TRBV5-4 and TRBJ1-5, is ETGVTQSPTHLIKTRGQQVTLRCSSQSGHNTVSWYQQALGQGPQFIFQYYREEENGRGNFPPRFSGLQFPNYSSELNVNALELDDSALYLCASSSDRGNQPQHFGDGTRLSIL.

CDR3 DNA sequence: TGTGCCAGCAGTGAAGTGGGGGGGAGGAAATCTGGAAACACCATATATTTT. The encoded protein is CASSEVGGRKSGNTIYF. The V call is TRBV25-1, the J call TRBJ1-3; D may be TRBD1 (5 bases). Trimming took off 2 bases at V and 1 base at J, with 15 bases between the two ends. The CDR3 is 17 amino acids. CDR1 and CDR2 from the germline V gene are MGHDK and SYGVNS.

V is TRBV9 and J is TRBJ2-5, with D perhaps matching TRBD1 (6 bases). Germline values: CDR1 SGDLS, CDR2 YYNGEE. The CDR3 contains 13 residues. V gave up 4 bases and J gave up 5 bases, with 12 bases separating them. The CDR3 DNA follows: TGTGCCAGCAGCCCGGACAGTGGGGAGACCCAGTACTTC. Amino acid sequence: CASSPDSGETQYF.

DNA of the CDR3: TGTGCCAGCAGTGATGGGGGGGCGGACACTGAAGCTTTCTTT. This codes for CASSDGGADTEAFF. The J gene is TRBJ1-1, the V gene TRBV6-1, with D possibly matching TRBD1 (6 bases). Germline lookup yields CDR1 MNHNS and CDR2 SASEGT. Trimming removed 3 bases at V and 3 bases at J, with 11 bases between. This CDR3 contains 14 residues.

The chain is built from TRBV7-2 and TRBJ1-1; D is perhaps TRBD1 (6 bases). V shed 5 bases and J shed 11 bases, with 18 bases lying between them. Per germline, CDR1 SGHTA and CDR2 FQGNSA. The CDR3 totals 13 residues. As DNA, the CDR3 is TGTGCCAGCAGCCGTCCAGGGGTGTTTGGGGCTTTCTTT. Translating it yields CASSRPGVFGAFF.

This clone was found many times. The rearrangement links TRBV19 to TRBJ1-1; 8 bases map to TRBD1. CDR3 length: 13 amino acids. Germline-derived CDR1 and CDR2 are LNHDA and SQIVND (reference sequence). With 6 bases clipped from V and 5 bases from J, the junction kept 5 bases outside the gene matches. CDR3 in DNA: TGTGCCAGTAGGAGGACAGGGAGTACTGAAGCTTTCTTT. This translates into CASRRTGSTEAFF.

DNA for the CDR3: TGTGCCAGCAGTATAATTAGCGGGGGGGCCGGCGGGGAGCTGTTTTTT. It is translated as CASSIISGGAGGELFF. This chain uses TRBV2 with TRBJ2-2; 11 bases map to TRBD2. The trim removed 5 bases at V and 7 bases at J, leaving 9 bases unmatched. Germline CDR1 SNHLY, CDR2 FYNNEI. The CDR3 is 16 amino acids. Combining the CDR3 with reference TRBV2 and TRBJ2-2 gives the whole variable domain EPEVTQTPSHQVTQMGQEVILRCVPISNHLYFYWYRQILGQKVEFLVSFYNNEISEKSEIFDDQFSVERPDGSNFTLKIRSTKLEDSAMYFCASSIISGGAGGELFFGEGSRLTVL.

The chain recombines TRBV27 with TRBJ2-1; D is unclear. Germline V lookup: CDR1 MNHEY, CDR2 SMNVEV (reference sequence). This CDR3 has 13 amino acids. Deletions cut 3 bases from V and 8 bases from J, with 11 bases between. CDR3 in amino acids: CASSLRQAHEQFF. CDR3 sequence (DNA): TGTGCCAGCAGTTTGAGGCAGGCCCATGAGCAGTTCTTC.

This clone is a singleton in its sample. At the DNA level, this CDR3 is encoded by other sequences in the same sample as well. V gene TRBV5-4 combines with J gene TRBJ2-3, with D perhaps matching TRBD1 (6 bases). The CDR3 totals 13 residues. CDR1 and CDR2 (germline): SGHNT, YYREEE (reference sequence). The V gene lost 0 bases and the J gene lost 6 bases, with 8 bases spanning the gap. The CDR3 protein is CASSLGRGDTQYF. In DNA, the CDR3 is TGTGCCAGCAGCTTGGGTAGGGGGGATACGCAGTATTTT.

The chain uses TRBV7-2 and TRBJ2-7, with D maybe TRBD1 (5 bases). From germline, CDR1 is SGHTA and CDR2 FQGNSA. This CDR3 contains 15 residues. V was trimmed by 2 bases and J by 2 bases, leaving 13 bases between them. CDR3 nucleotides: TGTGCCAGCAGCTTATATGGTCAGGGCCCCTACGAGCAGTACTTC. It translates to CASSLYGQGPYEQYF.

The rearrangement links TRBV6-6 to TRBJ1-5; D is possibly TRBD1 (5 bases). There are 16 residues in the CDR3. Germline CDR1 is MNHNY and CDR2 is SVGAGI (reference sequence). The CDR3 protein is CAVGGRDDYSNQPQHF. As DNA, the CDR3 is TGTGCAGTCGGGGGGAGGGACGACTATAGCAATCAGCCCCAGCATTTT.

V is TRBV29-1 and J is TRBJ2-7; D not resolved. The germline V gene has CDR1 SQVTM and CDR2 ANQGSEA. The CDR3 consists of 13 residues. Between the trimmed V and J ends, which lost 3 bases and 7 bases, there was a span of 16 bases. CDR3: CSVEGFPLREQYF. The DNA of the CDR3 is TGCAGCGTTGAGGGCTTCCCTTTGCGTGAGCAGTACTTC.

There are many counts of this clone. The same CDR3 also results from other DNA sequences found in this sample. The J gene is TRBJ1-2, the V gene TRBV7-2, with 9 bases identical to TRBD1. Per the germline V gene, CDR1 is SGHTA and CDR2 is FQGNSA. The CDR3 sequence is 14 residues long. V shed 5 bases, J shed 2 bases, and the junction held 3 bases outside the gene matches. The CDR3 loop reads CASSPGQGNYGYTF. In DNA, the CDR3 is TGTGCCAGCAGCCCCGGACAGGGGAACTATGGCTACACCTTC.